This paragraph covers one T cell receptor (beta chain) sequence. What this receptor recognizes is not known. No quality values exist for individual bases; no much larger clone is one base distant. The time point label, as the study defines it: cycle 2 day 1 (C2D1) of nivolumab. Every trial patient had relapsed after autologous stem cell transplantation, and cohorts A, B and C differed in prior brentuximab vedotin exposure. The trial cohort comprised 56 patients with relapsed/refractory classical Hodgkin lymphoma whose best overall responses were complete response, partial response or progressive disease. In the multi-cohort phase II CheckMate 205 trial, trial patients received single-agent nivolumab. Best overall response was determined by an independent review committee according to the 2007 International Working Group response criteria. Trial PBMCs were collected just before the start of nivolumab (C1D1) and during therapy at cycle 2 day 1 and cycle 4 day 1. After peripheral blood was drawn into 8 mL Vacutainer Cell Preparation Tubes, PBMCs were isolated by centrifugation and then cryopreserved.

The data were taken from a study of PD-1 blockade in classical Hodgkin lymphoma (dated by TCRdb to the early 2020s). Study-wide context: Nivolumab dosing was 3 mg/kg intravenously every 2 weeks, continuing until either disease progression or unacceptable toxicity. The study used CyTOF and TCR beta sequencing to define a peripheral blood immune signature of response to PD-1 blockade in classical Hodgkin lymphoma.

There are 17 amino acids in the CDR3, from cysteine to phenylalanine inclusive. Here the CDR3 DNA is all that survives: 51 bases in frame from base 1. Per the germline V gene, MDHEN is the CDR1 and SYDVKM is the CDR2. V gives up 2 bases and J gives up 2 bases, and the segment between their germline ends measures 19 bases. Study-wide conclusions, independent of this receptor: Lower diversity was seen in patients whose nivolumab began less than 1 year after ASCT, and these patients were left out of later analyses so that immune reconstitution would not confound the results. A significant rise by C4D1 was seen in CD4+ but not CD8+ TCR diversity (p=0.0027 vs p=0.16), with the rise being most apparent in complete responders (p=0.02). Only a single clinical trial cohort was studied, and what caused the repertoire differences, possibly disease activity or prior therapy, remained undefined. Trial patients with a complete response had baseline diversity similar to that of newly diagnosed patients, while partial responders and progressors had significantly lower diversity. Baseline TCR diversity was reported to be lower in newly diagnosed patients than in healthy donors and to be lower still in relapsed/refractory patients.

The Qiagen DNeasy kit was used to extract genomic DNA both from unsorted PBMCs and from the negatively selected CD4+ and CD8+ fractions. Using primers that anneal to V and J segments, immunoSEQ multiplex PCR amplified the TCR beta CDR3 regions. A synthetic immune receptor repertoire was used to minimize amplification bias, and remaining bias was computationally removed after sequencing. As for the authors' bioinformatics: Repertoire diversity was quantified as the Shannon entropy index using custom Python scripts. Unsorted, CD4+ and CD8+ repertoires were analyzed separately, except in combined analyses where CD4+ and CD8+ sequences were merged in silico. Clonal expansion was defined as a frequency increase of at least 2-fold after treatment compared with C1D1, and clones undetected at baseline were assigned a pseudocount of 0.5. Singleton clones were defined as clones with 0 or 1 copy at C1D1, and non-singleton clones were defined as clones with 2 or more copies. Clones expanded in unsorted samples were labelled as CD4+, CD8+ or unknown by matching protein sequences in sorted samples from the same patient. Wilcoxon tests were applied to paired samples to test diversity changes from C1D1 to C4D1. TCRdb limited this immuneACCESS table to in-frame rearrangements with V and J called. A share of clones is missing; checked studies link under half to unresolved V genes, and the rest is unexplained. Clone size and V and J calls were adopted from that table, with D and trimming inferred from the DNA. In all, the sample holds more than 140,000 clones, and around 84% of those were seen once. Jointly, the top ten make up roughly 9.8% of the sample.

The source is a human donor with classical Hodgkin lymphoma. The receptor chain draws on TRBV28 and TRBJ2-7, with TRBD2 tentatively as D gene (6 bases match). Sequenced here: peripheral blood mononuclear cells (PBMCs), sampled before the second cycle of nivolumab. The base sequence is TGTGCCAGCAGTTTAGTTGTGGGAGGACCGGCCCCCTACGAGCAGTACTTC. Its amino acids are CASSLVVGGPAPYEQYF.